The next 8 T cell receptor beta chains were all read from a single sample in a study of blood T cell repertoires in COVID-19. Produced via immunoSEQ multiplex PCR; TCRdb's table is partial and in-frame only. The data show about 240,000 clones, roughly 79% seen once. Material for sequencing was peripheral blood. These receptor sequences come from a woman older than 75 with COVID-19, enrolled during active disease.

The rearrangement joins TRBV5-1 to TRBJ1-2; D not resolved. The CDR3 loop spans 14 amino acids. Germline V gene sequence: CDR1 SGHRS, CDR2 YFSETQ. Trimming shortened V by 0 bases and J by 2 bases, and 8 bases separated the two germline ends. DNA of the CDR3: TGCGCCAGCAGCTTGGGAGGGCAGAACTATGGCTACACCTTC. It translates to CASSLGGQNYGYTF.

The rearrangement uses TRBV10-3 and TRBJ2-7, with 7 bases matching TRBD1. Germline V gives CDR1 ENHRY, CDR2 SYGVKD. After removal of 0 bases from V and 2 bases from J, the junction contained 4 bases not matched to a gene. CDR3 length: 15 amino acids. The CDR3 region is CAISESGTATYEQYF. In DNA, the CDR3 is TGTGCCATCAGTGAGTCGGGGACAGCCACCTACGAGCAGTACTTC.

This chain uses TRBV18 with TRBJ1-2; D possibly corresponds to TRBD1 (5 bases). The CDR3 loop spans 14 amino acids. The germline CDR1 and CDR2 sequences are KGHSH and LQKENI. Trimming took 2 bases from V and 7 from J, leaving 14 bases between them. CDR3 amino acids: CASSPSGGVPGYTF. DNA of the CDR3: TGTGCCAGCTCACCATCCGGAGGGGTTCCTGGCTACACCTTC. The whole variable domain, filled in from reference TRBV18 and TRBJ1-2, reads NAGVMQNPRHLVRRRGQEARLRCSPMKGHSHVYWYRQLPEEGLKFMVYLQKENIIDESGMPKERFSAEFPKEGPSILRIQQVVRGDSAAYFCASSPSGGVPGYTFGSGTRLTVV.

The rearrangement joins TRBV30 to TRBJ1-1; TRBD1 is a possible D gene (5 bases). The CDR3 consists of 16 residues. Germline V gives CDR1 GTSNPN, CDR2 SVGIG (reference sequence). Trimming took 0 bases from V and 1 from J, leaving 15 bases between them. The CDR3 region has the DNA TGTGCCTGGAGTGTTGGTGTGGGGCACAGGAACACTGAAGCTTTCTTT. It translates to CAWSVGVGHRNTEAFF.

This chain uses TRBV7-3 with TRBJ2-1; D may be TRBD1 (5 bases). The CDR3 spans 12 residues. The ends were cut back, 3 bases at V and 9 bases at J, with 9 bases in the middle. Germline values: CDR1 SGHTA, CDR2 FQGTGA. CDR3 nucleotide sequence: TGTGCCAGCAGCTTCCAGGGCGGTGAGCAGTTCTTC. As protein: CASSFQGGEQFF.

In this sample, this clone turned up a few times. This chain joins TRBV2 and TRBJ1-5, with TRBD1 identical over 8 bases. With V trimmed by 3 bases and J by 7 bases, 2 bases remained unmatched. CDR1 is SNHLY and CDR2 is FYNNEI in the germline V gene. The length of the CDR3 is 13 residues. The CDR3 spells CASSDRGRQPQHF. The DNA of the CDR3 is TGTGCCAGCAGTGACAGGGGGCGCCAGCCCCAGCATTTT.

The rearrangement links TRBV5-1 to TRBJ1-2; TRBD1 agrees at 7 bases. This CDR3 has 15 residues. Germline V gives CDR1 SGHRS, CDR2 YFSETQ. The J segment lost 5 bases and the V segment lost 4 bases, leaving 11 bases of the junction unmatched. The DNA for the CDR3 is TGCGCCAGCAGCGGGGGCCCGGGACAGATATATGGCTACACCTTC. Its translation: CASSGGPGQIYGYTF.

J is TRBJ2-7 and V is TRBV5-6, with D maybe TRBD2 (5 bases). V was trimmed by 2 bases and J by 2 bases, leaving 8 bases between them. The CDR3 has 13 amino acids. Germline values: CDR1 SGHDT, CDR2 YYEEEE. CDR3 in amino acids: CASSLSGAYEQYF. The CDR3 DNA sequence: TGTGCCAGCAGCTTATCCGGGGCCTACGAGCAGTACTTC.